This TCR beta chain was documented in a study of T cell responses to AZD1222 COVID-19 vaccine. Germline assignment: CDR1 SGHNT and CDR2 YYREEE (reference sequence). The V end was cut by 0 bases, the J end by 5 bases, with 12 bases between. CDR3 length: 15 residues. Using immunoSEQ multiplex PCR, the repertoire was profiled, and TCRdb retains in-frame clones only, with some absent. The table records roughly 180,000 clones, roughly nine tenths of them present only once. The source of this sequence is an adult in good health. Specimen: peripheral blood, collected on day 0 of AZD1222 vaccination. This rearrangement joins TRBV5-4 to TRBJ1-5; D is perhaps TRBD1 (5 bases). This CDR3 is CASSLGAQGDQPQHF. CDR3 sequence (DNA): TGTGCCAGCAGCTTGGGGGCGCAGGGCGATCAGCCCCAGCATTTT.